This entry lists 15 T cell receptor beta chains sequenced from one sample in a study of CD8 T cells in Susac syndrome. The RNA, about 0.45 to 1 ug, was put through reverse transcription using random hexamers. MiXCR was run by TCRdb on the immunoSEQ multiplex PCR reads, yielding one entry per CDR3 protein. Of some 120,000 distinct CDR3 sequences listed, approximately 94% are singletons. Input material: CD4+ T cells from PBMCs. Receptors were obtained from a human donor with multiple sclerosis.

The chain employs TRBV4-3 and TRBJ1-4; D gene ambiguous. The CDR3 is made up of 13 amino acids. The ends were cut back, 4 bases at V and 7 bases at J, with 10 bases in the middle. CDR1 is LGHNA and CDR2 is YSLEER in the germline V gene. CDR3 sequence reads: CASSPSLAEKLFF. CDR3 DNA: TGCGCCAGCAGCCCAAGTTTGGCTGAAAAACTGTTTTTT.

J is TRBJ1-1 and V is TRBV6-5; TRBD1 matches 8 bases. The junction had 9 bases not matched to a gene; V was cut back by 5 bases and J by 7 bases. Germline CDR1 is MNHEY and CDR2 is SVGAGI. The CDR3 runs to 14 residues. This CDR3 reads CASSRTGFKNEAFF. CDR3 nucleotides: TGTGCCAGCAGTCGGACAGGGTTCAAAAATGAAGCTTTCTTT.

The chain carries TRBV12-3 or TRBV12-4 and TRBJ1-5, with 9 bases lining up with TRBD1. The V and J ends lost 4 bases and 7 bases, in that order; junction bases with no gene match: 8. There are 15 residues in the CDR3. The CDR3 protein is CASSSGQGKGQPQHF. The CDR3 region has the DNA TGTGCCAGCAGTTCGGGACAGGGAAAGGGACAGCCCCAGCATTTT.

This chain links TRBV12-5 with TRBJ2-2; 8 bases align to TRBD1. V was pared by 7 bases and J by 4 bases, with 8 bases of the junction left unmatched. CDR1 and CDR2 from the germline V gene are LGHNT and FRNRAP. This CDR3 is built from 15 residues. The CDR3 protein is CASAPDRASTGELFF. CDR3 sequence (DNA): TGTGCTAGTGCCCCGGACAGGGCGTCCACCGGGGAGCTGTTTTTT.

In this sample, this clonotype turned up once. The genes are TRBV19 and TRBJ1-1; no firm D call. CDR1 is LNHDA and CDR2 is SQIVND in the germline V gene (reference sequence). The CDR3 consists of 14 residues. Trimming took off 4 bases at V and 1 base at J, with 10 bases between the two ends. Here the CDR3 DNA reads TGTGCCAGTAGTAATAAAGTACCGAACACTGAAGCTTTCTTT. It encodes CASSNKVPNTEAFF. The full variable domain, in which reference TRBV19 and TRBJ1-1 provide the parts outside the CDR3, is DGGITQSPKYLFRKEGQNVTLSCEQNLNHDAMYWYRQDPGQGLRLIYYSQIVNDFQKGDIAEGYSVSREKKESFPLTVTSAQKNPTAFYLCASSNKVPNTEAFFGQGTRLTVV.

V usage is TRBV12-5 and J usage is TRBJ1-2; TRBD1 matches at 8 bases. Germline V gene sequence: CDR1 LGHNT, CDR2 FRNRAP. Unmatched junction bases numbered 7, after V lost 0 bases and J lost 7 bases. This CDR3 has 15 amino acids. CDR3 in amino acids: CASGLVDRGVTGYTF. CDR3 coding DNA: TGTGCTAGTGGTTTGGTCGACAGGGGAGTTACTGGCTACACCTTC.

V and J are TRBV15 and TRBJ2-5; 7 positions agree with TRBD1. The CDR3 totals 15 residues. Losses at the gene ends were 5 bases for V and 1 base for J; bases not matched to a gene: 7. Germline assignment: CDR1 LNHNV and CDR2 YYDKDF (reference sequence). The CDR3 bases are TGTGCCACCAGCGAAAACAACAGGGGCCAAGAGACCCAGTACTTC. Translation gives CATSENNRGQETQYF.

This clonotype came up once. This rearrangement joins TRBV29-1 to TRBJ1-1; D is unresolved. The CDR3 sequence is 14 residues long. The germline V gene has CDR1 SQVTM and CDR2 ANQGSEA. Trimming shortened V by 2 bases and J by 1 base, and 11 bases separated the two germline ends. The CDR3: CSVEKGLPNTEAFF. The CDR3 nucleotides read TGCAGCGTTGAAAAGGGCTTACCGAACACTGAAGCTTTCTTT.

This chain links TRBV5-1 with TRBJ1-1, with a tentative D call TRBD1 (5 bases). Germline assignment: CDR1 SGHRS and CDR2 YFSETQ. The CDR3 is 14 residues long. Between the trimmed V and J ends, which lost 0 bases and 1 base, there was a span of 7 bases. The CDR3 sequence: CASSLGDGNTEAFF. The CDR3, as DNA: TGCGCCAGCAGCTTGGGGGACGGGAACACTGAAGCTTTCTTT.

This clonotype was counted only a few times. The V and J genes are TRBV19 and TRBJ2-7; 9 bases are a match to TRBD1. V was clipped by 6 bases and J by 5 bases; unmatched bases: 11. The CDR3 loop spans 15 amino acids. Germline CDR1 LNHDA, CDR2 SQIVND (reference sequence). The CDR3 region is CASRGGTGWSHEQYF. Here the CDR3 DNA reads TGTGCCAGTAGAGGAGGGACAGGGTGGTCCCACGAGCAGTACTTC.

This clonotype was detected once. V and J are TRBV7-2 and TRBJ2-5; no definite D call. V lost 1 base and J lost 4, with 7 bases in between. Germline CDR1 reads SGHTA; CDR2 reads FQGNSA. This CDR3 comprises 13 residues. The CDR3 loop is CASSLGRGETQYF. The CDR3 DNA follows: TGTGCCAGCAGCTTAGGACGAGGAGAGACCCAGTACTTC.

The CDR3 DNA reads as TGCAGTGCTAGAGAGGGGGCTCTAGAGACCCAGTACTTC. Amino acids: CSAREGALETQYF. The V gene is TRBV20-1, the J gene TRBJ2-5; a weak D match, TRBD1 (6 bases). The germline V and J ends were trimmed by 0 bases and 4 bases, with 9 bases remaining between them. CDR1 is DFQATT and CDR2 is SNEGSKA in the germline V gene (reference sequence). The CDR3 totals 13 residues.

The gene calls are TRBV29-1 and TRBJ2-2, with 9 nucleotides matching TRBD1. V was clipped by 7 bases and J by 5 bases; unmatched bases: 8. Germline CDR1 is SQVTM and CDR2 is ANQGSEA. This CDR3 has 14 amino acids. CDR3 bases: TGCAGCGCCCTTGGACAGGGGACAACCGGGGAGCTGTTTTTT. Protein: CSALGQGTTGELFF.

This clonotype was seen once. The chain carries TRBV6-5 and TRBJ1-1, with D unclear. CDR3 length: 13 residues. Germline CDR1 and CDR2: MNHEY and SVGAGI. V gave up 8 bases and J gave up 1 base, with 11 bases separating them. The CDR3 protein is CASRVPQNTEAFF. CDR3 DNA sequence: TGTGCCAGCCGCGTGCCTCAGAACACTGAAGCTTTCTTT.

This clonotype appeared a single time. The genes are TRBV7-9 and TRBJ2-1; D ambiguous. This CDR3 has 12 amino acids. The V gene's germline CDR1 is SEHNR and CDR2 FQNEAQ (reference sequence). Between the trimmed V and J ends, which lost 8 bases and 10 bases, there was a span of 15 bases. CDR3 DNA sequence: TGTGCCAGCTCCCTAGATTACCAGGAGCAGTTCTTC. It translates to CASSLDYQEQFF.